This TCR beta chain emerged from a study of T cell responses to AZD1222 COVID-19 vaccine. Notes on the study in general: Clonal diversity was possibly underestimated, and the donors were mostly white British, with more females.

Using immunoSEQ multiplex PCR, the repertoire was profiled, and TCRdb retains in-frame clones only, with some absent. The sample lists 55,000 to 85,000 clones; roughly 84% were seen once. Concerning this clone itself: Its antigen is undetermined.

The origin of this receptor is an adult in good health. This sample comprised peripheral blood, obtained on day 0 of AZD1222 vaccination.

As DNA, the CDR3 is TGTGCCAGCAGTTTGAGACAGGGGGCGCCGGATGGCTACACCTTC. Translated: CASSLRQGAPDGYTF. The chain recombines TRBV7-2 with TRBJ1-2; 10 bases align to TRBD1. Losses at the gene ends were 6 bases for V and 6 bases for J; bases not matched to a gene: 10. Germline V gene sequence: CDR1 SGHTA, CDR2 FQGNSA. The CDR3 has 15 amino acids.